These T cell receptor beta chains were read from a single sample in a study of blood T cells in healthy people across ages. Via MiXCR, TCRdb re-called the 5' RACE reads, giving one row per CDR3 protein. The sample lists approximately 810,000 distinct CDR3 sequences, 29% seen once, with 17% in the top ten. Sequenced: blood. Receptors originate from a woman of 80 years or more in good health. Each CDR3 is given with its conserved first and last residue. D genes are given only for firm matches. A row's size may be missing; if present it is once, few, many or a size class.

J gene: TRBJ2-1
D gene: TRBD2
V gene: TRBV27
clone size: many
CDR3 DNA: TGTGCCAGCAGTTTACGGGGACTAGCGGGGGACGAGCAGTTCTTC
CDR3 protein: CASSLRGLAGDEQFF

J gene: TRBJ2-5
D gene: NA
V gene: TRBV2
clone size: NA
CDR3 DNA: TGTGCCAGCAGTGTCGGGAGTGGAAGAGAGACCCAGTACTTC
CDR3 protein: CASSVGSGRETQYF

J gene: TRBJ1-1
D gene: NA
V gene: TRBV20-1
clone size: few
CDR3 DNA: TGCAGTGCTAGAGACATGTTCCCTGAAGCTTTCTTT
CDR3 protein: CSARDMFPEAFF

J gene: TRBJ2-1
D gene: NA
V gene: TRBV6-2/TRBV6-3
clone size: many
CDR3 DNA: TGTGCCAGCAGTTACAACCGTAATGAGCAGTTCTTC
CDR3 protein: CASSYNRNEQFF

J gene: TRBJ2-1
D gene: TRBD2
V gene: TRBV6-5
clone size: many
CDR3 DNA: TGTGCCAGCAGTTACGTTGCGGGGGGGTATGAGCAGTTCTTC
CDR3 protein: CASSYVAGGYEQFF

J gene: TRBJ2-3
D gene: TRBD1
V gene: TRBV20-1
clone size: many
CDR3 DNA: TGCAGTGCTGACAGGGGGCGCACAGATACGCAGTATTTT
CDR3 protein: CSADRGRTDTQYF

J gene: TRBJ1-1
D gene: NA
V gene: TRBV7-9
clone size: many
CDR3 DNA: TGTGCCAGCAGCTTACGGTCAGGCAGAACGAACACTGAAGCTTTCTTT
CDR3 protein: CASSLRSGRTNTEAFF

J gene: TRBJ2-3
D gene: TRBD2
V gene: TRBV5-6
clone size: NA
CDR3 DNA: TGTGCCAGCAGCTTCACCGGCGGGGGGGGTTTACGCACAGATACGCAGTATTTT
CDR3 protein: CASSFTGGGGLRTDTQYF

J gene: TRBJ1-2
D gene: TRBD1
V gene: TRBV20-1
clone size: NA
CDR3 DNA: TGCAGTGCTGCTAACCCGACAGGGAGCTATGGCTACACCTTC
CDR3 protein: CSAANPTGSYGYTF

J gene: TRBJ2-4
D gene: NA
V gene: TRBV20-1
clone size: many
CDR3 DNA: TGCAGTGCTCCCCGAGGAAACATTCAGTACTTC
CDR3 protein: CSAPRGNIQYF

J gene: TRBJ2-2
D gene: NA
V gene: TRBV12-3/TRBV12-4
clone size: NA
CDR3 DNA: TGTGCCAGCAGGGTGGACAGGAACACCGGGGAGCTGTTTTTT
CDR3 protein: CASRVDRNTGELFF

J gene: TRBJ2-2
D gene: NA
V gene: TRBV7-2
clone size: few
CDR3 DNA: TGTGCCAGCAGCACAACGAACACCGGGGAGCTGTTTTTT
CDR3 protein: CASSTTNTGELFF

J gene: TRBJ2-5
D gene: TRBD2
V gene: TRBV19
clone size: NA
CDR3 DNA: TGTGCCAGTACCGGGCGGGGGGCCGGAGAGACCCAGTACTTC
CDR3 protein: CASTGRGAGETQYF

J gene: TRBJ2-5
D gene: NA
V gene: TRBV7-2
clone size: many
CDR3 DNA: TGTGCCAGCAGCTCGGGTAGGCCCCGCCAAGAGACCCAGTACTTC
CDR3 protein: CASSSGRPRQETQYF

J gene: TRBJ2-7
D gene: NA
V gene: TRBV20-1
clone size: NA
CDR3 DNA: TGCAGTGCTAGATATCCCGACTCCTACGAGCAGTACTTC
CDR3 protein: CSARYPDSYEQYF

J gene: TRBJ2-6
D gene: TRBD1
V gene: TRBV6-2/TRBV6-3
clone size: NA
CDR3 DNA: TGTGCCAGCAGTTCGCGTGACAGGGGAGCTTTAAACTCTGGGGCCAACGTCCTGACTTTC
CDR3 protein: CASSSRDRGALNSGANVLTF

J gene: TRBJ2-7
D gene: NA
V gene: TRBV20-1
clone size: NA
CDR3 DNA: TGCAGTGCTCGGACACTTACCTACGAGCAGTACTTC
CDR3 protein: CSARTLTYEQYF

J gene: TRBJ2-1
D gene: TRBD2
V gene: TRBV12-3/TRBV12-4
clone size: many
CDR3 DNA: TGTGCCAGCAGTTTAGGCGGGGGGGCCGGCAATGAGCAGTTCTTC
CDR3 protein: CASSLGGGAGNEQFF

J gene: TRBJ2-7
D gene: NA
V gene: TRBV5-1
clone size: NA
CDR3 DNA: TGCGCCAGCAGAGTTCCGGGCAGTGCCTACGAGCAGTACTTC
CDR3 protein: CASRVPGSAYEQYF

J gene: TRBJ1-6
D gene: NA
V gene: TRBV7-9
clone size: few
CDR3 DNA: TGTGCCAGCAGCCCCAGCGGACAGCAAGATAATTCACCCCTCCACTTT
CDR3 protein: CASSPSGQQDNSPLHF

J gene: TRBJ2-5
D gene: TRBD2
V gene: TRBV7-6
clone size: NA
CDR3 DNA: TGTGCCAGCAGCTTAGCTCGGACTAGGACTCAAGAGACCCAGTACTTC
CDR3 protein: CASSLARTRTQETQYF

J gene: TRBJ2-1
D gene: NA
V gene: TRBV10-3
clone size: many
CDR3 DNA: TGTGCCATCAGTCGACAGGACAGCCCCTACAATGAGCAGTTCTTC
CDR3 protein: CAISRQDSPYNEQFF

J gene: TRBJ1-2
D gene: NA
V gene: TRBV6-1
clone size: NA
CDR3 DNA: TGTGCCAGCAGTGTTCAACAGGGAAGTAACTATGGCTACACCTTC
CDR3 protein: CASSVQQGSNYGYTF

J gene: TRBJ1-1
D gene: NA
V gene: TRBV7-9
clone size: few
CDR3 DNA: TGTGCCAGCAGCTTAGCCACAGGGAATTTCGCTGAAGCTTTCTTT
CDR3 protein: CASSLATGNFAEAFF

J gene: TRBJ1-5
D gene: TRBD1
V gene: TRBV7-9
clone size: many
CDR3 DNA: TGTGCCAGCAGTTTGGGACAGGGGATGAATCAGCCCCAGCATTTT
CDR3 protein: CASSLGQGMNQPQHF

J gene: TRBJ2-1
D gene: NA
V gene: TRBV24-1
clone size: many
CDR3 DNA: TGTGCCACCAGTCGGACTGGAAACTACAATGAGCAGTTCTTC
CDR3 protein: CATSRTGNYNEQFF

J gene: TRBJ2-3
D gene: TRBD2
V gene: TRBV7-2
clone size: many
CDR3 DNA: TGTGCCAGCAGCTTAGCGCCCGCAGCGGGGGGGCGGACAGATACGCAGTATTTT
CDR3 protein: CASSLAPAAGGRTDTQYF

J gene: TRBJ2-1
D gene: NA
V gene: TRBV30
clone size: few
CDR3 DNA: TGTGCCTGGAGTTCCAGGACAGAGAACAATGAGCAGTTCTTC
CDR3 protein: CAWSSRTENNEQFF

J gene: TRBJ2-7
D gene: TRBD1
V gene: TRBV20-1
clone size: many
CDR3 DNA: TGCAGTGCTGGATACGCCGGGACAGATAGCTCCTACGAGCAGTACTTC
CDR3 protein: CSAGYAGTDSSYEQYF

J gene: TRBJ2-6
D gene: NA
V gene: TRBV7-2
clone size: many
CDR3 DNA: TGTGCCAGCAGCTTAGCCCCAGGGATATCTGGGGCCAACGTCCTGACTTTC
CDR3 protein: CASSLAPGISGANVLTF

J gene: TRBJ1-1
D gene: NA
V gene: TRBV12-3/TRBV12-4
clone size: few
CDR3 DNA: TGTGCCAGCAGTAAGTATGGGGGTAACACTGAAGCTTTCTTT
CDR3 protein: CASSKYGGNTEAFF

J gene: TRBJ1-4
D gene: NA
V gene: TRBV7-9
clone size: few
CDR3 DNA: TGTGCCAGCAGCTTCGCGATGCCGGGAGAAAAACTGTTTTTT
CDR3 protein: CASSFAMPGEKLFF

J gene: TRBJ2-2
D gene: TRBD2
V gene: TRBV6-2/TRBV6-3
clone size: NA
CDR3 DNA: TGTGCCAGCGGCCCCGAGGCTAGCGGAGCCGGGGAGCTGTTTTTT
CDR3 protein: CASGPEASGAGELFF

J gene: TRBJ2-7
D gene: NA
V gene: TRBV7-2
clone size: many
CDR3 DNA: TGTGCCAGCAGCTTAAGCCTTCCTAACGAGCAGTACTTC
CDR3 protein: CASSLSLPNEQYF

J gene: TRBJ2-3
D gene: TRBD2
V gene: TRBV20-1
clone size: many
CDR3 DNA: TGCAGTGCTAGAGTGACTAGCGGGGGGGCGACAGATACGCAGTATTTT
CDR3 protein: CSARVTSGGATDTQYF

J gene: TRBJ1-5
D gene: NA
V gene: TRBV20-1
clone size: many
CDR3 DNA: TGCAGTGCTAGAGATAAAGGACAGAGGGTCAATCAGCCCCAGCATTTT
CDR3 protein: CSARDKGQRVNQPQHF

J gene: TRBJ2-5
D gene: TRBD1
V gene: TRBV7-7
clone size: many
CDR3 DNA: TGTGCCAGCAGCCCCACTGGACAGGGGGCAGGGGAGACCCAGTACTTC
CDR3 protein: CASSPTGQGAGETQYF

J gene: TRBJ2-5
D gene: TRBD2
V gene: TRBV20-1
clone size: NA
CDR3 DNA: TGCAGTGCTAGATCTGCTAGCGGGGGGCTCCTTCAAGAGACCCAGTACTTC
CDR3 protein: CSARSASGGLLQETQYF

J gene: TRBJ2-5
D gene: NA
V gene: TRBV2
clone size: many
CDR3 DNA: TGTGCCAGCAGTGAAGCGCCCAGTCTGGGCGAGACCCAGTACTTC
CDR3 protein: CASSEAPSLGETQYF

J gene: TRBJ1-2
D gene: NA
V gene: TRBV11-2
clone size: few
CDR3 DNA: TGTGCCAGCAGCTCAGTTCAGGGGACCTATGGCTACACCTTC
CDR3 protein: CASSSVQGTYGYTF

J gene: TRBJ1-4
D gene: NA
V gene: TRBV5-1
clone size: many
CDR3 DNA: TGCGCCAGCCTCCCCGAGTTCACCCCCTCCTATCAAAAACTGTTTTTT
CDR3 protein: CASLPEFTPSYQKLFF

J gene: TRBJ2-5
D gene: TRBD2
V gene: TRBV7-9
clone size: few
CDR3 DNA: TGTGCCAGCAGCTTAGTATTAGCGGGGGTAATGGAGAAAGAGACCCAGTACTTC
CDR3 protein: CASSLVLAGVMEKETQYF

J gene: TRBJ1-6
D gene: TRBD1
V gene: TRBV19
clone size: once
CDR3 DNA: TGTGCCAGTAGTACCGTCGGACAGGCCAATTCACCCCTCCACTTT
CDR3 protein: CASSTVGQANSPLHF

J gene: TRBJ2-1
D gene: TRBD2
V gene: TRBV14
clone size: many
CDR3 DNA: TGTGCCAGCAGCCAAGGAGGCGGGGGGGCCATTGAGCAGTTCTTC
CDR3 protein: CASSQGGGGAIEQFF